This T cell receptor beta chain was obtained from a study of radiotherapy plus CTLA-4 blockade in lung cancer. CTLA-4 blockade with ipilimumab, together with focal radiation, was given to patients with chemo-refractory metastatic non-small-cell lung cancer. This CDR3 region has 17 residues. CDR1 is GTSNPN, CDR2 SVGIG, per germline (reference sequence). V lost 2 bases and J lost 0; bases outside the gene matches: 5. Method: immunoSEQ multiplex PCR; TCRdb's copy keeps in-frame clones and lacks some. Of about 35,000 clones listed, 85% to 90% are singletons. The sequencing here drew on peripheral blood, taken from a patient treated with radiotherapy plus ipilimumab. The chain uses TRBV30 and TRBJ2-1, with TRBD2 matching 12 bases. This TCR derives from a human donor with non-small cell lung cancer who had stable disease on radiotherapy plus ipilimumab. The CDR3 DNA reads TGTGCCTGGAGTCCTCTAGCGGGAGGGCCCTCCTACAATGAGCAGTTCTTC. Protein sequence: CAWSPLAGGPSYNEQFF.